The sequence of this TCR beta chain was determined in a study of shared clonotypes between healthy human individuals. Study summary: Each donor's CD8 memory used one plate, CD8 naive two, each CD4 subset three.

TCRdb keeps only in-frame clones here, not all; method: immunoSEQ multiplex PCR. The sample has almost 700,000 clones, 92% seen once; the top ten hold approximately 25%. Study-level results: Rarefaction gave evidence that sorted-subset sequencing remained incomplete despite large depth. Memory subsets generally showed lower estimated richness than naive subsets.

This clone was recorded once. Antigen: not known. Naive-designated CD8 cells lacked CD45RO, were positively enriched for CCR7, and omitted terminally differentiated effector memory CD45RA+ cells. Per germline, CDR1 MDHEN and CDR2 SYDVKM. V shed 6 bases and J shed 3 bases, with 26 bases lying between them. This CDR3 region has 18 residues. The sample was naive CD8+ T cells sorted from blood. The clonotype comes from a man aged 30 to 39 in good health. This rearrangement joins TRBV28 to TRBJ1-2; D is possibly TRBD1 (6 bases). CDR3 protein: CASSQGWGRVKGYYGYTF. CDR3 sequence (DNA): TGTGCCAGCAGCCAGGGTTGGGGGCGCGTTAAAGGTTACTATGGCTACACCTTC.